This is a list of T cell receptor beta chains from one sample in a study of regulatory T cells in long-lasting Graves disease. TCRdb ran MiXCR on the multiplex PCR reads and lists one entry per CDR3 protein. This sample has roughly 380,000 distinct CDR3 sequences, with about a sixth found just once. Material: peripheral blood mononuclear cells (PBMCs), obtained at new diagnosis, from a patient treated with antithyroid drugs. The receptors were gathered from a female donor with Graves disease. Both conserved end residues are part of each CDR3. A D gene is named only where the DNA matches it firmly. Clone sizes are given selectively: once, few, many, or a class where the clone is expanded.

clone size,J gene,V gene,D gene,CDR3 protein,CDR3 DNA
many,TRBJ1-2,TRBV20-1,-,CSARDLAGTYGYTF,TGCAGTGCTAGAGATCTCGCAGGGACCTATGGCTACACCTTC
-,TRBJ2-7,TRBV28,TRBD2,CASSPSGGAGTSGPYEQYF,TGCGCCAGCAGCCCGTCAGGGGGCGCCGGGACTAGCGGACCCTACGAGCAGTACTTC
-,TRBJ2-1,TRBV7-3,TRBD2,CASTIASGSNEQFF,TGTGCCAGCACTATTGCTAGCGGGAGCAATGAGCAGTTCTTC
many,TRBJ1-2,TRBV9,-,CASSVEGFGYTF,TGTGCCAGCAGCGTAGAGGGGTTTGGCTACACCTTC
many,TRBJ2-7,TRBV12-3/TRBV12-4,TRBD1,CASSLWDSSYEQYF,TGTGCCAGCAGTTTATGGGACAGCTCCTACGAGCAGTACTTC
many,TRBJ2-3,TRBV24-1,-,CATSDSRDHTDTQYF,TGTGCCACCAGTGATTCGCGGGACCACACAGATACGCAGTATTTT
few,TRBJ2-1,TRBV5-4,-,CASSLKGYRIF,TGTGCCAGCAGCTTGAAGGGATATCGGATCTTC
many,TRBJ1-5,TRBV11-2,TRBD1,CASSLGQRPNQPQHF,TGTGCCAGCAGCCTGGGACAGCGTCCCAATCAGCCCCAGCATTTT
many,TRBJ2-4,TRBV12-5,-,CASGLGPVGPAYF,TGTGCTAGTGGTTTGGGGCCGGTGGGGCCCGCGTACTTC
many,TRBJ1-1,TRBV20-1,-,CSAHRVGNTEAFF,TGCAGTGCTCACAGGGTGGGGAACACTGAAGCTTTCTTT
once,TRBJ2-7,TRBV6-1,TRBD2,CAGSDLSGNEQYF,TGTGCCGGCAGTGACCTGAGCGGGAACGAGCAGTACTTC
many,TRBJ2-5,TRBV7-6,TRBD2,CASSLGGLAGETQYF,TGTGCCAGCAGCCTAGGCGGGCTAGCGGGAGAGACCCAGTACTTC
-,TRBJ2-7,TRBV3-1,-,CASNQDWQSYEQYF,TGTGCCAGCAACCAAGATTGGCAGTCCTACGAGCAGTACTTC
-,TRBJ2-7,TRBV19,TRBD2,CASSTSGRMYEQYF,TGTGCCAGTAGTACTAGCGGGAGGATGTACGAGCAGTACTTC
few,TRBJ2-6,TRBV6-9,-,CASSSPLRGISSGANVLTF,TGTGCCAGCAGTTCTCCCCTCAGGGGTATTAGCTCTGGGGCCAACGTCCTGACTTTC
many,TRBJ2-7,TRBV27,-,CASSFAGVEYF,TGTGCCAGCAGTTTTGCCGGGGTTGAGTACTTC
many,TRBJ2-5,TRBV27,TRBD2,CASRAGTSGIETQYF,TGTGCCAGCAGGGCCGGGACTAGCGGGATCGAGACCCAGTACTTC
many,TRBJ2-1,TRBV7-9,TRBD2,CASRAGQDEQFF,TGTGCCAGCAGAGCGGGGCAGGATGAGCAGTTCTTC
few,TRBJ2-7,TRBV5-1,TRBD2,CASSLGSGGVGGEQYF,TGCGCCAGCAGCTTGGGTAGCGGGGGTGTCGGGGGCGAGCAGTACTTC
many,TRBJ2-1,TRBV7-3,-,CASSLTGIAPNEQFF,TGTGCCAGCAGCTTAACGGGGATAGCCCCGAATGAGCAGTTCTTC
few,TRBJ1-3,TRBV7-3,-,CASSSPFRQGRNTIYF,TGTGCCAGCAGCTCCCCGTTCCGGCAGGGGCGTAACACCATATATTTT
few,TRBJ2-1,TRBV20-1,TRBD2,CSALPGLAASYNEQFF,TGCAGTGCTCTCCCTGGACTAGCGGCCTCCTACAATGAGCAGTTCTTC
few,TRBJ1-5,TRBV15,-,CATSKQVSYQPQHF,TGTGCCACCAGCAAACAGGTTTCTTATCAGCCCCAGCATTTT
many,TRBJ2-1,TRBV11-3,TRBD2,CASSSSSGRAVEQFF,TGTGCCAGCAGCTCCTCTAGCGGGAGGGCCGTTGAGCAGTTCTTC
many,TRBJ1-2,TRBV9,-,CASSPSGSVNYGYTF,TGTGCCAGCAGCCCGTCCGGGTCAGTAAACTATGGCTACACCTTC
many,TRBJ1-1,TRBV6-2/TRBV6-3,-,CASSYLGVMNTEAFF,TGTGCCAGCAGTTATCTCGGGGTCATGAACACTGAAGCTTTCTTT
many,TRBJ2-1,TRBV12-3/TRBV12-4,TRBD1,CASTSRGTVPSGHEQFF,TGTGCCAGCACCTCCCGAGGGACAGTTCCGTCGGGGCATGAGCAGTTCTTC
many,TRBJ2-7,TRBV6-2/TRBV6-3,-,CASSPPGPRRNEQYF,TGTGCCAGCAGTCCGCCCGGACCCCGAAGGAACGAGCAGTACTTC
many,TRBJ1-2,TRBV5-1,-,CASSPRSGFRGYGYTF,TGCGCCAGCAGCCCCCGCTCCGGGTTTCGGGGCTATGGCTACACCTTC
-,TRBJ2-3,TRBV28,-,CASSHPYPGRRTDTQYF,TGTGCCAGCAGCCATCCATATCCGGGTCGCCGCACAGATACGCAGTATTTT
many,TRBJ2-1,TRBV11-1,-,CASSLGLHGRYNEQFF,TGTGCCAGCAGCTTAGGACTCCACGGGCGGTACAATGAGCAGTTCTTC
many,TRBJ1-2,TRBV20-1,-,CSARESPYGYTF,TGCAGTGCTAGAGAAAGTCCCTATGGCTACACCTTC
-,TRBJ2-1,TRBV5-4,-,CASSWAGVSYNEQFF,TGTGCCAGCAGCTGGGCAGGGGTATCCTACAATGAGCAGTTCTTC
many,TRBJ1-2,TRBV29-1,-,CSVGGGNNYGYTF,TGCAGCGTTGGGGGGGGTAATAACTATGGCTACACCTTC
many,TRBJ1-1,TRBV3-1,TRBD1,CASSQLQGEAEAFF,TGTGCCAGCAGCCAATTACAGGGGGAAGCTGAAGCTTTCTTT
once,TRBJ1-2,TRBV4-1,-,CASSHPDSRDYGYTF,TGCGCCAGCAGCCATCCCGACTCGAGGGACTATGGCTACACCTTC
-,TRBJ2-7,TRBV27,-,CASSEQPVPRPEQYF,TGTGCCAGCAGCGAACAACCCGTGCCCCGGCCCGAGCAGTACTTC
many,TRBJ2-7,TRBV7-9,-,CASSLGRWGDEHEQYF,TGTGCCAGCAGCTTAGGGAGGTGGGGAGATGAGCACGAGCAGTACTTC
many,TRBJ2-7,TRBV11-2,TRBD1,CASSPARDRGVYEQYF,TGTGCCAGCAGCCCCGCCCGGGACAGGGGGGTCTACGAGCAGTACTTC
many,TRBJ1-2,TRBV27,-,CAIRTWDGHDYGYTF,TGTGCCATCAGAACTTGGGACGGACACGACTATGGCTACACCTTC
many,TRBJ1-5,TRBV20-1,TRBD1,CSALKASGQDNQPQHF,TGCAGTGCCCTGAAAGCCTCCGGACAGGACAATCAGCCCCAGCATTTT
many,TRBJ1-1,TRBV5-1,-,CASSSGALNTEAFF,TGCGCCAGCAGCTCGGGGGCGTTGAACACTGAAGCTTTCTTT
few,TRBJ1-1,TRBV28,-,CASSRVEAFF,TGTGCCAGCAGTCGGGTGGAAGCTTTCTTT
many,TRBJ2-7,TRBV2,TRBD2,CASASGGYEQYF,TGTGCCAGCGCCAGCGGGGGATACGAGCAGTACTTC
-,TRBJ2-1,TRBV19,-,CASSIGVVYNEQFF,TGTGCCAGTAGTATCGGGGTGGTCTACAATGAGCAGTTCTTC
few,TRBJ2-7,TRBV6-1,-,CASSEGFRQAGVEQYF,TGTGCCAGCAGTGAAGGATTCAGGCAGGCGGGTGTCGAGCAGTACTTC